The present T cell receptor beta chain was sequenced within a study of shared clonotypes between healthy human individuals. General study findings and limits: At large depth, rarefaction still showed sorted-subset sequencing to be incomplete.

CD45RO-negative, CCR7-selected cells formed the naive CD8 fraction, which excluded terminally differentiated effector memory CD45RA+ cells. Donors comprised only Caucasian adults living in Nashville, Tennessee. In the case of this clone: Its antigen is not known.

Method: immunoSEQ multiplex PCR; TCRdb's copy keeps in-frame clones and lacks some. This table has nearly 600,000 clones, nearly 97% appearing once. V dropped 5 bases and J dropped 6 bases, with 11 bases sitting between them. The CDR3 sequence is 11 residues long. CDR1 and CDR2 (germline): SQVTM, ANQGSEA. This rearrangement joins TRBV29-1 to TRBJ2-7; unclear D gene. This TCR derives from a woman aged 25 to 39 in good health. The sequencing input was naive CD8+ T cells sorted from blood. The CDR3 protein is CSVYLGFEQYF. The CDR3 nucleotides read TGCAGCGTTTATTTGGGATTCGAGCAGTACTTC.